These T cell receptor beta chains were read from a single sample in a study of human T cells and chemical hapten exposure. TCRdb reprocessed the RACE reads with MiXCR, giving one entry per CDR3 protein. Altogether 60,000 to 80,000 distinct CDR3 sequences are present, approximately 29% being singletons, with the ten largest covering about 9%. The sample in question was whole blood, obtained in connection with sensitization to the hapten diphenylcyclopropenone (DPC). These receptors were collected from a man between 35 and 55 years old with alopecia areata. Some clones in this sample may be carry-over from other donors' samples. CDR3s leave out the opening cysteine and the closing phenylalanine or tryptophan.

V: TRBV12-3/TRBV12-4
J: TRBJ2-3
CDR3: ASGPGSDTQY

V: TRBV6-1
J: TRBJ1-4
CDR3: ASSMDRGRTNEKLF

V: TRBV24-1
J: TRBJ2-3
CDR3: ATSDLGTGYDTQY

V: TRBV28
J: TRBJ2-7
CDR3: ASSSSGRGYEQY

V: TRBV7-2
J: TRBJ2-3
CDR3: ASSLDRSDTQY

V: TRBV6-1
J: TRBJ2-7
CDR3: ASSEVGGGPYEQY

V: TRBV5-5
J: TRBJ2-1
CDR3: ASSAVTSSYNEQF

V: TRBV12-3/TRBV12-4
J: TRBJ1-1
CDR3: ASSPKDRVHTEAF

V: TRBV15
J: TRBJ1-5
CDR3: ATSGQVNQPQH

V: TRBV7-2
J: TRBJ2-3
CDR3: ASSSGLRNTDTQY